Listed here are 17 T cell receptor beta chains from one sample, sequenced in a study of cytomegalovirus exposure and HLA in healthy donors. Primers: 60 Vbeta forward and 13 Jbeta reverse. Produced via immunoSEQ multiplex PCR; TCRdb's table is partial and in-frame only. The repertoire includes around 120,000 clones, roughly 80% of them detected once, and around 11% sits in the top ten. Sequencing used PBMCs. These receptors were obtained from a male donor in good health and CMV-seropositive.

V gene TRBV5-1 combines with J gene TRBJ2-7; tentative D call: TRBD2 (5 bases). V lost 4 bases and J 3 bases, leaving 11 bases between the germline ends. Germline CDR1 reads SGHRS; CDR2 reads YFSETQ. The CDR3 runs to 13 residues. The CDR3 here is CASSVEAGYEQYF. CDR3 DNA sequence: TGCGCCAGCAGCGTGGAGGCGGGCTACGAGCAGTACTTC.

Here the CDR3 reads CASSLQVEAGGNYNEQFF. The CDR3, as DNA: TGTGCCAGCAGCCTCCAAGTCGAAGCGGGAGGAAACTACAATGAGCAGTTCTTC. The chain employs TRBV7-9 and TRBJ2-1; 9 bases agree with TRBD2. J was trimmed by 3 bases and V by 5 bases; bases with no gene match: 14. Germline loops: CDR1 SEHNR, CDR2 FQNEAQ (reference sequence). The length of the CDR3 is 18 residues. The full variable domain, in which reference TRBV7-9 and TRBJ2-1 provide the parts outside the CDR3, is DTGVSQNPRHKITKRGQNVTFRCDPISEHNRLYWYRQTLGQGPEFLTYFQNEAQLEKSRLLSDRFSAERPKGSFSTLEIQRTEQGDSAMYLCASSLQVEAGGNYNEQFFGPGTRLTVL.

The chain joins TRBV7-3 to TRBJ2-1; TRBD1 matches at 11 bases. The CDR3 contains 17 residues. The V gene end was trimmed by 5 bases and the J gene end by 7 bases; junction bases not matched to a gene: 13. Germline V CDR1 and CDR2: SGHTA, FQGTGA. This CDR3 reads CASSPPGGRDRGNEQFF. As DNA, the CDR3 is TGTGCCAGCAGCCCCCCCGGGGGTCGGGACAGGGGGAATGAGCAGTTCTTC.

This chain joins TRBV20-1 and TRBJ1-4; D gene uncertain. The CDR3 extends over 11 amino acids. The germline V gene has CDR1 DFQATT and CDR2 SNEGSKA (reference sequence). V lost 3 bases and J lost 8, with 7 bases in between. The CDR3, as DNA: TGCAGTGCTAGGGCCAGGGAAAAACTGTTTTTT. Protein: CSARAREKLFF.

J is TRBJ2-1 and V is TRBV19, with 8 bases that match TRBD2. Trimming at V came to 1 base and at J to 1 base, leaving 3 bases not matched to a gene. This CDR3 contains 16 residues. The germline CDR1 and CDR2 sequences are LNHDA and SQIVND (reference sequence). The CDR3 DNA sequence: TGTGCCAGTAGTATAGTTGGCGGGAGGTCCTACAATGAGCAGTTCTTC. Amino acids: CASSIVGGRSYNEQFF.

The V call is TRBV4-3, the J call TRBJ2-1; the D gene is possibly TRBD1 (6 bases). This CDR3 is built from 14 residues. The germline CDR1 and CDR2 sequences are LGHNA and YSLEER. The V end was cut by 3 bases, the J end by 2 bases, with 8 bases between. CDR3 region: CASSQWTAYNEQFF. DNA of the CDR3: TGCGCCAGCAGCCAGTGGACAGCCTACAATGAGCAGTTCTTC.

This chain uses TRBV5-4 with TRBJ2-3, with 7 bases fitting TRBD1. The junction had 7 bases not matched to a gene; V was cut back by 4 bases and J by 2 bases. The CDR3 totals 15 residues. CDR1 SGHNT and CDR2 YYREEE come from the germline V gene (reference sequence). In DNA, the CDR3 is TGTGCCAGCAGCGTGGACAGGCACGTCACAGATACGCAGTATTTT. Its protein is CASSVDRHVTDTQYF.

The rearrangement uses TRBV11-2 and TRBJ2-1; D might be TRBD1 (5 bases). This CDR3 has 13 residues. The germline V and J ends were trimmed by 2 bases and 8 bases, with 10 bases remaining between them. Germline values: CDR1 SGHAT, CDR2 FQNNGV. CDR3 sequence (DNA): TGTGCCAGCAGCTTACAAAGGGGCCATGAGCAGTTCTTC. It encodes CASSLQRGHEQFF. The full variable domain, in which reference TRBV11-2 and TRBJ2-1 provide the parts outside the CDR3, is EAGVAQSPRYKIIEKRQSVAFWCNPISGHATLYWYQQILGQGPKLLIQFQNNGVVDDSQLPKDRFSAERLKGVDSTLKIQPAKLEDSAVYLCASSLQRGHEQFFGPGTRLTVL.

The chain has TRBV30 and TRBJ2-5; the D gene is possibly TRBD1 (6 bases). The CDR3 spans 12 residues. The ends were cut back, 5 bases at V and 11 bases at J, with 18 bases in the middle. The germline CDR1 and CDR2 sequences are GTSNPN and SVGIG (reference sequence). The CDR3 here is CAWWDTVGEQYF. The CDR3 region has the DNA TGTGCCTGGTGGGACACTGTCGGGGAGCAGTACTTC.

The chain is built from TRBV7-6 and TRBJ2-1; D may be TRBD2 (6 bases). Trimming took 5 bases from V and 0 from J, leaving 17 bases between them. Germline lookup yields CDR1 SGHVS and CDR2 FNYEAQ. The CDR3 extends over 17 amino acids. CDR3 sequence (DNA): TGTGCCAGCAGCCTGGGGTGGGGGGTCAGCTCCTACAATGAGCAGTTCTTC. It specifies CASSLGWGVSSYNEQFF. The whole variable domain, remainder taken from reference TRBV7-6 and TRBJ2-1, is GAGVSQSPRYKVTKRGQDVALRCDPISGHVSLYWYRQALGQGPEFLTYFNYEAQQDKSGLPNDRFSAERPEGSISTLTIQRTEQRDSAMYRCASSLGWGVSSYNEQFFGPGTRLTVL.

V and J are TRBV5-1 and TRBJ2-5, with 8 bases lining up with TRBD1. The CDR3 totals 15 residues. The V gene end was trimmed by 4 bases and the J gene end by 5 bases; junction bases not matched to a gene: 10. Germline values: CDR1 SGHRS, CDR2 YFSETQ. In DNA, the CDR3 is TGCGCCAGCAGCCCGAGATCAGGGGGCGAGGAGACCCAGTACTTC. It specifies CASSPRSGGEETQYF.

This clone was found many times. The rearrangement joins TRBV5-5 to TRBJ2-7; TRBD1 aligns across 9 bases. The CDR3 has 14 residues. J gave up 3 bases and V 4 bases, and 5 bases lay outside the gene matches. CDR1 is SGHKS, CDR2 YYEKEE, per germline (reference sequence). The CDR3 is CASSLPGQGYEQYF. DNA of the CDR3: TGTGCCAGCAGCCTACCGGGACAGGGCTACGAGCAGTACTTC.

This chain links TRBV5-6 with TRBJ2-3, with 11 bases lining up with TRBD2. Unmatched junction bases numbered 5, after V lost 1 base and J lost 4 bases. The CDR3 runs 16 residues. Germline CDR1 reads SGHDT; CDR2 reads YYEEEE. This chain's CDR3 is CASSLTSGSFADTQYF. The CDR3 nucleotides read TGTGCCAGCAGCTTGACTAGCGGGAGCTTCGCAGATACGCAGTATTTT.

The chain combines TRBV2 with TRBJ2-7; the D is unclear. Trimming cost V 7 bases and J 4 bases, with 11 bases left between them. The CDR3 has 12 residues. The germline gives CDR1 SNHLY, CDR2 FYNNEI. The CDR3 nucleotides are TGTGCCAGCAAACACGACACGTACGAGCAGTACTTC. Its translation: CASKHDTYEQYF.

This clone was found once. The J gene is TRBJ2-5, the V gene TRBV4-3; 8 bases match TRBD1. V shed 7 bases and J 4 bases; nucleotides not matched to a gene: 8. This CDR3 contains 14 residues. Germline V lookup: CDR1 LGHNA, CDR2 YSLEER. Here the CDR3 DNA reads TGCGCCAGCAACCATGACAGGGGCTCAGAGACCCAGTACTTC. Protein sequence: CASNHDRGSETQYF.

V gene TRBV19 combines with J gene TRBJ1-1, with D possibly being TRBD1 (6 bases). CDR1 is LNHDA, CDR2 SQIVND, per germline (reference sequence). This CDR3 comprises 17 residues. The V gene lost 3 bases and the J gene lost 2 bases, with 19 bases spanning the gap. Here the CDR3 DNA reads TGTGCCAGTAGTATTAGGGCGCGGGGGCGAGGAAACACTGAAGCTTTCTTT. Translated, it gives CASSIRARGRGNTEAFF.

The rearrangement joins TRBV9 to TRBJ2-7; weak D call: TRBD2 (6 bases). V was trimmed by 4 bases and J by 0 bases, leaving 17 bases between them. The length of the CDR3 is 16 residues. Germline-derived CDR1 and CDR2 are SGDLS and YYNGEE. Here the CDR3 reads CASSPQGLVSSYEQYF. CDR3 in DNA: TGTGCCAGCAGCCCTCAGGGACTGGTGAGCTCCTACGAGCAGTACTTC.